This T cell receptor beta chain was identified during a study of human T cells and chemical hapten exposure. The CDR3 consists of 16 residues. V was clipped by 5 bases and J by 0 bases, with 13 bases between them. Germline CDR1 and CDR2: SEHNR and FQNEAQ (reference sequence). Time point specified: pre-sensitization, week 0. Indicated treatment: therapeutic diphenylcyclopropenone sensitization with weekly scalp DPC. Broader study findings: The formation of large CDR3 similarity clusters by expanded TCRs significantly exceeded that of controls.

This clonotype was found many times. The antigen remains unidentified. Individual cDNA molecules in this library carried unique molecular identifiers. MiXCR was run by TCRdb on the RACE reads, yielding one entry per CDR3 protein. The repertoire has about 250,000 distinct CDR3 sequences, almost 8% of them found once; the top ten carry approximately 1.2%. The genes are TRBV7-9 and TRBJ2-2, with D possibly being TRBD1 (6 bases). The sample in question was whole blood, obtained in connection with sensitization to the hapten diphenylcyclopropenone (DPC). This TCR came from a man in his late teens or twenties with alopecia areata. Some clones in this sample may be carry-over from other donors' samples. In DNA form, the CDR3 reads TGTGCCAGCAGCCTGGACAGTGGCACGAACACCGGGGAGCTGTTTTTT. The encoded protein is CASSLDSGTNTGELFF. Supplemented by reference TRBV7-9 and TRBJ2-2, the full variable domain reads DTGVSQNPRHKITKRGQNVTFRCDPISEHNRLYWYRQTLGQGPEFLTYFQNEAQLEKSRLLSDRFSAERPKGSFSTLEIQRTEQGDSAMYLCASSLDSGTNTGELFFGEGSRLTVL.